Listed below are T cell receptor beta chains from one sample, sequenced in a study of blood T cell repertoires in COVID-19. TCRdb's table, derived via immunoSEQ multiplex PCR, lists solely in-frame clones and lacks some. There are hundreds of thousands of clones in the sample; 75% to 90% occur only once, and 1.4% lies in the top ten. The specimen sequenced was peripheral blood. The receptors come from a woman in her 30s with active or convalescent COVID-19. Each CDR3 is given with its conserved first and last residue. The D gene is left open where the match is weak. Where a row states a size, it is once, few, many or the class of an expanded clone; other rows omit it.

D gene: TRBD2
clone size: -
J gene: TRBJ2-5
V gene: TRBV20-1
CDR3 protein: CSALAGETQYF
CDR3 DNA: TGCAGTGCTTTAGCGGGGGAGACCCAGTACTTC

D gene: TRBD1
clone size: -
J gene: TRBJ2-7
V gene: TRBV5-1
CDR3 protein: CASSSGQGASEQYF
CDR3 DNA: TGCGCCAGCAGCTCCGGACAGGGGGCGAGTGAGCAGTACTTC

D gene: -
clone size: -
J gene: TRBJ2-7
V gene: TRBV5-6
CDR3 protein: CASSLAPILSSYEQYF
CDR3 DNA: TGTGCCAGCAGCTTGGCCCCGATACTAAGCTCCTACGAGCAGTACTTC

D gene: -
clone size: -
J gene: TRBJ2-2
V gene: TRBV3-1/TRBV3-2
CDR3 protein: CASSPRNTGELFF
CDR3 DNA: TGTGCCAGCAGCCCGAGAAACACCGGGGAGCTGTTTTTT

D gene: TRBD1
clone size: -
J gene: TRBJ1-1
V gene: TRBV10-3
CDR3 protein: CAIRMSQGGTEAFF
CDR3 DNA: TGTGCCATCAGGATGTCACAGGGGGGAACTGAAGCTTTCTTT

D gene: -
clone size: -
J gene: TRBJ2-1
V gene: TRBV6-2/TRBV6-3
CDR3 protein: CASSYGDSYNEQFF
CDR3 DNA: TGTGCCAGCAGTTACGGTGACAGCTACAATGAGCAGTTCTTC

D gene: TRBD1
clone size: -
J gene: TRBJ1-2
V gene: TRBV19
CDR3 protein: CASSTRQGGGYGYTF
CDR3 DNA: TGTGCCAGTAGTACTCGACAGGGCGGAGGCTATGGCTACACCTTC

D gene: TRBD1
clone size: -
J gene: TRBJ1-5
V gene: TRBV19
CDR3 protein: CASSIAGGFNQPQHF
CDR3 DNA: TGTGCCAGTAGTATTGCAGGGGGTTTCAATCAGCCCCAGCATTTT

D gene: -
clone size: few
J gene: TRBJ2-1
V gene: TRBV11-1
CDR3 protein: CASSFGGAGSYNEQFF
CDR3 DNA: TGTGCCAGCAGCTTTGGCGGGGCCGGCTCCTACAATGAGCAGTTCTTC

D gene: -
clone size: -
J gene: TRBJ2-1
V gene: TRBV5-5
CDR3 protein: CASSWGSGEYYNEQFF
CDR3 DNA: TGTGCCAGCAGCTGGGGTTCGGGGGAGTACTACAATGAGCAGTTCTTC

D gene: TRBD2
clone size: -
J gene: TRBJ2-3
V gene: TRBV10-2
CDR3 protein: CASRAGGGRDTQYF
CDR3 DNA: TGCGCCAGCAGGGCGGGGGGCGGGAGAGATACGCAGTATTTT

D gene: TRBD2
clone size: -
J gene: TRBJ2-3
V gene: TRBV4-1
CDR3 protein: CASSLGGGADTQYF
CDR3 DNA: TGCGCCAGCAGCCTGGGCGGGGGGGCAGATACGCAGTATTTT

D gene: -
clone size: -
J gene: TRBJ1-2
V gene: TRBV19
CDR3 protein: CASSIGWQYNYGYTF
CDR3 DNA: TGTGCCAGTAGTATAGGCTGGCAGTATAACTATGGCTACACCTTC

D gene: -
clone size: -
J gene: TRBJ2-1
V gene: TRBV15
CDR3 protein: CATSRDLLNEQFF
CDR3 DNA: TGTGCCACCAGCAGAGATCTCCTCAATGAGCAGTTCTTC

D gene: -
clone size: -
J gene: TRBJ1-5
V gene: TRBV2
CDR3 protein: CASSDSEGGQPQHF
CDR3 DNA: TGTGCCAGCAGTGACTCCGAAGGCGGTCAGCCCCAGCATTTT

D gene: TRBD1
clone size: -
J gene: TRBJ1-1
V gene: TRBV7-9
CDR3 protein: CASSLLGTGITEAFF
CDR3 DNA: TGTGCCAGCAGCTTACTCGGGACAGGGATCACTGAAGCTTTCTTT

D gene: -
clone size: -
J gene: TRBJ1-2
V gene: TRBV6-5
CDR3 protein: CASSLSRVGGYTF
CDR3 DNA: TGTGCCAGCAGTTTATCCAGGGTGGGTGGCTACACCTTC

D gene: -
clone size: -
J gene: TRBJ2-3
V gene: TRBV21-1
CDR3 protein: CASSTRLAGWTDTQYF
CDR3 DNA: TGTGCCAGCAGCACACGACTAGCGGGTTGGACAGATACGCAGTATTTT

D gene: TRBD1
clone size: -
J gene: TRBJ2-1
V gene: TRBV6-1
CDR3 protein: CASSVGPGQGADEQFF
CDR3 DNA: TGTGCCAGCAGTGTAGGTCCGGGACAGGGGGCCGATGAGCAGTTCTTC

D gene: TRBD1
clone size: once
J gene: TRBJ2-5
V gene: TRBV5-1
CDR3 protein: CASSLTGGIETQYF
CDR3 DNA: TGCGCCAGCAGCTTGACAGGGGGCATAGAGACCCAGTACTTC

D gene: TRBD2
clone size: -
J gene: TRBJ2-1
V gene: TRBV24-1
CDR3 protein: CATRTSGNNEQFF
CDR3 DNA: TGTGCCACCAGGACTAGCGGAAACAATGAGCAGTTCTTC

D gene: -
clone size: -
J gene: TRBJ1-3
V gene: TRBV11-2
CDR3 protein: CASSLAGQLSGNTIYF
CDR3 DNA: TGTGCCAGCAGCTTAGCAGGGCAGCTCTCTGGAAACACCATATATTTT